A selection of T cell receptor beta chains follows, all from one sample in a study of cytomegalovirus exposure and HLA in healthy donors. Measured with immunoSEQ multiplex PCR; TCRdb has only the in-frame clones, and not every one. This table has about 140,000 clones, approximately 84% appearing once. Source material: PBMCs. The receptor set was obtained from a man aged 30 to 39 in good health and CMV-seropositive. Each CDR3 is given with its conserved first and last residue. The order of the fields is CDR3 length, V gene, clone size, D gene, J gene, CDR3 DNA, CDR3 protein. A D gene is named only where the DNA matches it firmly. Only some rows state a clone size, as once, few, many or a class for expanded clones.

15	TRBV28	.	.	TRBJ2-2	TGTGCCAGCAGTTTTGCACAGACGAACACCGGGGAGCTGTTTTTT	CASSFAQTNTGELFF
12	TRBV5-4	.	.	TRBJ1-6	TGTGCCAGCAGCCCGGGGGGGTCACCCCTCCACTTT	CASSPGGSPLHF
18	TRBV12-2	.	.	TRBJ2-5	TGTGCAAGTCGCTTAGAGGTTTCTGGCGGGATGTACCAAGAGACCCAGTACTTC	CASRLEVSGGMYQETQYF
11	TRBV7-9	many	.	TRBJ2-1	TGTGCCAGCCAGAGGCTCAATGAGCAGTTCTTC	CASQRLNEQFF
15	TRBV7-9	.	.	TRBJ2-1	TGTGCCAGCAGCTTGGGTGGGGGCCCCTACAATGAGCAGTTCTTC	CASSLGGGPYNEQFF
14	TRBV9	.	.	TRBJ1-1	TGTGCCAGCAGCGTAACAACGTCGAACACTGAAGCTTTCTTT	CASSVTTSNTEAFF
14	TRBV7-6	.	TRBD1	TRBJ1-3	TGTGCCAGCAGTCAGGACAGGGACGGAAACACCATATATTTT	CASSQDRDGNTIYF
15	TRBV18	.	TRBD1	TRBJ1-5	TGTGCCAGCTCACCCCCCGGGGACAGAGATCAGCCCCAGCATTTT	CASSPPGDRDQPQHF
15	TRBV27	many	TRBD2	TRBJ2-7	TGTGCCAGCAGTTTCCGACTAGCGGGGTCGAGTGAGCAGTACTTC	CASSFRLAGSSEQYF
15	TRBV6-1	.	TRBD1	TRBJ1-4	TGTGCCAGCAGTGAGGCGGACAGGGGACGAGAAAAACTGTTTTTT	CASSEADRGREKLFF
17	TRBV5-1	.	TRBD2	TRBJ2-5	TGCGCCAGCAGCTTGGCACTAGCGGGGGGACCAGAAGAGACCCAGTACTTC	CASSLALAGGPEETQYF
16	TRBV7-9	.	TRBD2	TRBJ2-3	TGTGCCAGCAGCTCCGCGAGCGGGAGACGGAGGGATACGCAGTATTTT	CASSSASGRRRDTQYF
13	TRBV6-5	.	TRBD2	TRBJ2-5	TGTGCCAGCAGTTTCAGGGAGGGAGAGACCCAGTACTTC	CASSFREGETQYF
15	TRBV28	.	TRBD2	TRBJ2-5	TGTGCCAGCAGTCAAATGACTAGCGGGAAAGAGACCCAGTACTTC	CASSQMTSGKETQYF
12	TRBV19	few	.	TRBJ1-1	TGTGCCAGTAATTCCCCCCCAGGGATGGCTTTCTTT	CASNSPPGMAFF
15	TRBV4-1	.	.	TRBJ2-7	TGCGCCAGCAGCCAAGGTTCGGGGGGCCGGGACGAGCAGTACTTC	CASSQGSGGRDEQYF
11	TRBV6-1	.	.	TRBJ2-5	TGTGCCAGCAGTGCGCGAGAGACCCAGTACTTC	CASSARETQYF
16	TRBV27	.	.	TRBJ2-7	TGTGCCAGCAGTTTATCGGGCGGGTGGGGCTCCTACGAGCAGTACTTC	CASSLSGGWGSYEQYF
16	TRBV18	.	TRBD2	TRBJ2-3	TGTGCCAGCTCACCCGAATCTAGCGGAAACACAGATACGCAGTATTTT	CASSPESSGNTDTQYF
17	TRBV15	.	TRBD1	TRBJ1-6	TGTGCCACCAGCAGAGATTCTGGGACAGGGGGCAGTTCACCCCTCCACTTT	CATSRDSGTGGSSPLHF
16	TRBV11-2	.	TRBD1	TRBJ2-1	TGTGCCAGCAGGCTCTTACAGGGGGCAGGCTACAATGAGCAGTTCTTC	CASRLLQGAGYNEQFF
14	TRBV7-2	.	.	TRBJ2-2	TGTGCCAGCAAAGGTGGACAGTACAACGGGGAGCTGTTTTTT	CASKGGQYNGELFF
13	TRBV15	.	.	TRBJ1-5	TGTGCCACCAGCAGAGACGAGGATCAGCCCCAGCATTTT	CATSRDEDQPQHF